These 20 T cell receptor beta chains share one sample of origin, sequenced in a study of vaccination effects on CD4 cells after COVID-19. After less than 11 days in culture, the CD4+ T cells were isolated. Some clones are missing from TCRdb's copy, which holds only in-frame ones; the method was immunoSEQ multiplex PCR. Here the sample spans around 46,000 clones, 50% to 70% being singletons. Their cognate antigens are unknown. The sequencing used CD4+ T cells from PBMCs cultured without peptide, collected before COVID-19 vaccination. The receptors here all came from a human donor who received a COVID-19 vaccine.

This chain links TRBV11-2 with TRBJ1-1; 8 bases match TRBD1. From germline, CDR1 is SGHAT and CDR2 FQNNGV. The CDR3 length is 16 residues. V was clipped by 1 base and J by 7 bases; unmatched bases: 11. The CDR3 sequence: CASSLGTGRTGVEAFF. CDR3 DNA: TGTGCCAGCAGCTTAGGGACAGGGAGGACTGGTGTTGAAGCTTTCTTT.

The DNA for the CDR3 is TGTGCCAGTAGTACTCGGGTGAACACTGAAGCTTTCTTT. As protein: CASSTRVNTEAFF. The rearrangement uses TRBV19 and TRBJ1-1; D gene ambiguous. CDR3 length equals 13 residues. V dropped 4 bases and J dropped 0 bases, with 6 bases sitting between them. The germline CDR1 and CDR2 sequences are LNHDA and SQIVND (reference sequence). Full variable domain (rest looked up from reference TRBV19 and TRBJ1-1): DGGITQSPKYLFRKEGQNVTLSCEQNLNHDAMYWYRQDPGQGLRLIYYSQIVNDFQKGDIAEGYSVSREKKESFPLTVTSAQKNPTAFYLCASSTRVNTEAFFGQGTRLTVV.

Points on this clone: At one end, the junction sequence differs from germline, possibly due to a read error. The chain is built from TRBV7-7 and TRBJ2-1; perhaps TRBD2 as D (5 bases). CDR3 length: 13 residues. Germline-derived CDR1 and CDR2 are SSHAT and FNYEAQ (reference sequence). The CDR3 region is CASSELGVGEQFF. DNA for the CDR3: TGTGCTAGCAGCGAACTAGGAGTCGGTGAGCAGTTCTTC.

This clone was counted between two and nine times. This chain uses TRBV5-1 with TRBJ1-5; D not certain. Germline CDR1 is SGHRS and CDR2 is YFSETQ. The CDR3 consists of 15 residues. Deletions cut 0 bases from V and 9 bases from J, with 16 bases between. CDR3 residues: CASSLAGTQGTPQHF. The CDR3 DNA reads TGCGCCAGCAGCTTGGCCGGAACCCAAGGCACGCCCCAGCATTTT.

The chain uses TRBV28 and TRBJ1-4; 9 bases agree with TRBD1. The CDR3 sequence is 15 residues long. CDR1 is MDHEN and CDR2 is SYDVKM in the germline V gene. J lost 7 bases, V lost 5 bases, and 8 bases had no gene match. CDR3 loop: CASSLPGQGPEKLFF. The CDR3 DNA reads TGTGCCAGCAGTCTCCCGGGACAGGGCCCTGAAAAACTGTTTTTT.

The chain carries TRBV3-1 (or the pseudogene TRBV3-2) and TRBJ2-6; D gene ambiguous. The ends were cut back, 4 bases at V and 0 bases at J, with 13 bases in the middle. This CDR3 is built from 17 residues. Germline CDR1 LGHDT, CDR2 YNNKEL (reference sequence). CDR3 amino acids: CASSRATDASGANVLTF. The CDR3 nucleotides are TGTGCCAGCAGCCGGGCCACAGACGCCTCTGGGGCCAACGTCCTGACTTTC.

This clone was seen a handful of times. The CDR3 DNA sequence: TGTGCCAGCAGCTTTGGAAACACCATATATTTT. Its translation: CASSFGNTIYF. The V gene is TRBV11-2, the J gene TRBJ1-3, with unresolved D. The CDR3 spans 11 residues. V lost 3 bases to trimming and J lost 3 bases, with 0 bases between them. Germline V gives CDR1 SGHAT, CDR2 FQNNGV.

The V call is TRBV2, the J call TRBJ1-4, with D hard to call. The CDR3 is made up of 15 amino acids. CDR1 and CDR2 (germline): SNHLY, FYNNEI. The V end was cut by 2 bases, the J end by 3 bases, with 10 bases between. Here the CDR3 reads CASSENGRANEKLFF. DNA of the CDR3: TGTGCCAGCAGTGAAAACGGGAGGGCTAATGAAAAACTGTTTTTT.

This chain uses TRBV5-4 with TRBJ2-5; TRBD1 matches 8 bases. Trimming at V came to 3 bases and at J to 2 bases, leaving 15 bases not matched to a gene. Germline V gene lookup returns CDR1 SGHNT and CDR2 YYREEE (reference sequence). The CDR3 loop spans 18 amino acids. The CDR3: CASSSQLRTGTLQETQYF. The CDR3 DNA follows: TGTGCCAGCAGCTCCCAACTACGGACAGGGACTTTGCAAGAGACCCAGTACTTC.

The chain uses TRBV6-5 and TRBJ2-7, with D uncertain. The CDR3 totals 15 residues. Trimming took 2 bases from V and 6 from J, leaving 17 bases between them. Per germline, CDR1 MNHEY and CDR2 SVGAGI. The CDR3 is CASSYVGPKVVEQYF. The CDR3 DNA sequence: TGTGCCAGCAGTTACGTGGGCCCGAAGGTCGTCGAGCAGTACTTC.

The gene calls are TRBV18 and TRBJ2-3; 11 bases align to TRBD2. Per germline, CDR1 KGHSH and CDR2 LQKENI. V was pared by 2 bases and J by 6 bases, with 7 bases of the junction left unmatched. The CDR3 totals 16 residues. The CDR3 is CASSPNSGRAGDTQYF. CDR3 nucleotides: TGTGCCAGCTCACCAAATAGCGGGAGGGCCGGGGATACGCAGTATTTT.

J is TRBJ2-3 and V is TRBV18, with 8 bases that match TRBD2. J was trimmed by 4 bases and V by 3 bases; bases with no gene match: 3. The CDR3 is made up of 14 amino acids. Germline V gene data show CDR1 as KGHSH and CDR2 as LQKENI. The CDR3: CASSPFGRADTQYF. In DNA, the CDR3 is TGTGCCAGCTCACCCTTCGGGAGGGCAGATACGCAGTATTTT. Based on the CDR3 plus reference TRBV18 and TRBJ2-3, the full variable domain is NAGVMQNPRHLVRRRGQEARLRCSPMKGHSHVYWYRQLPEEGLKFMVYLQKENIIDESGMPKERFSAEFPKEGPSILRIQQVVRGDSAAYFCASSPFGRADTQYFGPGTRLTVL.

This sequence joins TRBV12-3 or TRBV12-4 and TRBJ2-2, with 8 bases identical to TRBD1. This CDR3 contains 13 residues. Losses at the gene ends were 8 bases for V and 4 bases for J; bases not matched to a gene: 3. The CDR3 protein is CASQGAGTGELFF. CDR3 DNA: TGTGCCAGCCAGGGGGCGGGCACCGGGGAGCTGTTTTTT.

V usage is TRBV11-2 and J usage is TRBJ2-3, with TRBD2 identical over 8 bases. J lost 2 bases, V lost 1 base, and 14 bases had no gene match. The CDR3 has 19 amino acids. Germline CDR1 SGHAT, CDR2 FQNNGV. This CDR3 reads CASSLGERGPLFNTDTQYF. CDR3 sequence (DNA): TGTGCCAGCAGCTTAGGGGAGCGGGGGCCCTTATTCAACACAGATACGCAGTATTTT. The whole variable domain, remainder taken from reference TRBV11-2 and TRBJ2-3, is EAGVAQSPRYKIIEKRQSVAFWCNPISGHATLYWYQQILGQGPKLLIQFQNNGVVDDSQLPKDRFSAERLKGVDSTLKIQPAKLEDSAVYLCASSLGERGPLFNTDTQYFGPGTRLTVL.

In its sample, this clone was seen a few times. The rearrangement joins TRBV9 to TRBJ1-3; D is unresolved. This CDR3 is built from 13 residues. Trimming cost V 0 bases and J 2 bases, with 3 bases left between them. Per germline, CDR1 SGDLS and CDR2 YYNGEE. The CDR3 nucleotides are TGTGCCAGCAGCGTAGATGCTGGAAACACCATATATTTT. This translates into CASSVDAGNTIYF.

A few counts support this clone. The chain's CDR3 is CASTSQGNFYGYTF. DNA for the CDR3: TGTGCCAGTACCAGCCAGGGGAACTTCTATGGCTACACCTTC. The V call is TRBV19, the J call TRBJ1-2; tentatively, D is TRBD1 (6 bases). The CDR3 runs to 14 residues. V was pared by 7 bases and J by 4 bases, with 16 bases between. CDR1 LNHDA and CDR2 SQIVND come from the germline V gene (reference sequence).

The CDR3 spells CAWSGTGNYGYTF. CDR3 DNA sequence: TGTGCCTGGAGTGGGACAGGGAACTATGGCTACACCTTC. The chain uses TRBV30 and TRBJ1-2; 8 nucleotides match TRBD1. The germline CDR1 and CDR2 sequences are GTSNPN and SVGIG (reference sequence). This CDR3 has 13 amino acids. With 1 base clipped from V and 2 bases from J, the junction kept 0 bases outside the gene matches.

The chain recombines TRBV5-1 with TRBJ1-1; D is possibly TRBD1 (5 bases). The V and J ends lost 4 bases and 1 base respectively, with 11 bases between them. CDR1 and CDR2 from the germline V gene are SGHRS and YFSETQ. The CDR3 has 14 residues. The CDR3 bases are TGCGCCAGCAGCCCCGGGGGGAGGAACACTGAAGCTTTCTTT. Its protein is CASSPGGRNTEAFF.

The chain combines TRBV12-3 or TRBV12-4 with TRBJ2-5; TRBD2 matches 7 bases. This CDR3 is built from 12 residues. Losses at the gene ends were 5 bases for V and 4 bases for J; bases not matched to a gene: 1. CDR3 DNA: TGTGCCAGCAGTGGGGGGGGAGAGACCCAGTACTTC. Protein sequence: CASSGGGETQYF.

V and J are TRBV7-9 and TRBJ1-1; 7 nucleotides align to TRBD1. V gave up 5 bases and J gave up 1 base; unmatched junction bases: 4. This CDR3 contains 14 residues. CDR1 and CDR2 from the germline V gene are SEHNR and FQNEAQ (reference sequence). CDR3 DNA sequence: TGTGCCAGCAGCCCGCGACAGGGGAACACTGAAGCTTTCTTT. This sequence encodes CASSPRQGNTEAFF.